Here is one T cell receptor beta chain with its context. What it binds is unknown. The CDR3 extends over 12 amino acids. Germline V gene lookup returns CDR1 GTSNPN and CDR2 SVGIG (reference sequence). With 1 base clipped from V and 11 bases from J, the junction kept 7 bases outside the gene matches. Primers for the PCR totalled 60 Vbeta and 13 Jbeta. Only in-frame clones appear in the TCRdb table, and some are missing; sequencing was by immunoSEQ multiplex PCR. The sample shows roughly 160,000 clones, roughly 80% of them seen only once. The data were obtained in a study of cytomegalovirus exposure and HLA in healthy donors. Across the whole study: Sequencing of roughly 180 million T cells in an earlier analysis found around 110 million unique TCR beta sequences.

Study-level results: Whilst most TCR sequences proved rare, a subset of public TCRs occurred across many donors. The investigators catalogued 164 TCR beta chains as cytomegalovirus-associated. CMV antigen specificity of three CMV-associated chains was confirmed in vitro.

The chain has TRBV30 and TRBJ2-5; 7 nucleotides line up with TRBD2. Sequenced material: PBMCs. The TCR comes from a female donor in good health and CMV-seronegative. The CDR3 reads CAWSGGGWEQYF. The CDR3 nucleotides read TGTGCCTGGAGTGGGGGAGGGTGGGAGCAGTACTTC.